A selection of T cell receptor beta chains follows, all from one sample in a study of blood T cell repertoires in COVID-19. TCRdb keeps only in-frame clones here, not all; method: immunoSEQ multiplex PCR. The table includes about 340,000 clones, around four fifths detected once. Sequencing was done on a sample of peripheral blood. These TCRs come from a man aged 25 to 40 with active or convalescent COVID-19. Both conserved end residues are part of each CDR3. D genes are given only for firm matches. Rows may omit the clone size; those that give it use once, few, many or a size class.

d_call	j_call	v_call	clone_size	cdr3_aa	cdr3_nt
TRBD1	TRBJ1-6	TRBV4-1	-	CASSRGTENSPLHF	TGCGCCAGCAGCCGAGGGACAGAGAATTCACCCCTCCACTTT
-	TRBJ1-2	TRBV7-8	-	CASSLEVSGNPGYTF	TGTGCCAGCAGCTTAGAGGTCTCAGGGAACCCTGGCTACACCTTC
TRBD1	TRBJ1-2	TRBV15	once	CATSRADRGFPNYGYTF	TGTGCCACCAGCAGGGCGGACAGGGGGTTTCCGAACTATGGCTACACCTTC
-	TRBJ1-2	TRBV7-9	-	CASSLAGISGMVVKGYTF	TGTGCCAGCAGCTTAGCGGGAATCTCGGGAATGGTGGTTAAGGGCTACACCTTC
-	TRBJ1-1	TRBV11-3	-	CASSFQGTGTEAFF	TGTGCCAGCAGCTTTCAGGGAACGGGCACTGAAGCTTTCTTT
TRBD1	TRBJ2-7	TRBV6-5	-	CASSYVGQAYEQYF	TGTGCCAGCAGTTACGTTGGACAGGCCTACGAGCAGTACTTC
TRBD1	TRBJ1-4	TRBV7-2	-	CASSLDQGAEKLFF	TGTGCCAGCAGCTTAGACCAGGGGGCGGAAAAACTGTTTTTT
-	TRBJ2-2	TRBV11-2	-	CASSLDARGVAGELFF	TGTGCCAGCAGCTTAGATGCTAGGGGCGTAGCCGGGGAGCTGTTTTTT
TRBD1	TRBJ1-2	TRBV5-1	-	CASSALQGSKGYTF	TGCGCCAGCAGCGCCTTACAGGGGTCCAAAGGCTACACCTTC
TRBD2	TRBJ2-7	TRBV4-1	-	CASSRVGQGGTEQYF	TGCGCCAGCAGCCGGGTCGGTCAGGGAGGGACCGAGCAGTACTTC
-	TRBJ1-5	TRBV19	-	CASSIDWAPGSYNQPQHF	TGTGCCAGTAGTATAGATTGGGCCCCTGGGTCATACAATCAGCCCCAGCATTTT
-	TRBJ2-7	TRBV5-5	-	CASSDSALTSLYEQYF	TGTGCCAGCAGCGACTCGGCTCTAACCTCTCTCTACGAGCAGTACTTC
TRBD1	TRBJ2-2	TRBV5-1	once	CASSWTGATGELFF	TGCGCCAGCAGCTGGACAGGGGCCACCGGGGAGCTGTTTTTT
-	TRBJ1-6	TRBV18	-	CASSPKADAVGSPLHF	TGTGCCAGCTCACCAAAGGCAGACGCGGTCGGGTCACCCCTCCACTTT
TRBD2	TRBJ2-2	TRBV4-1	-	CASSPQGAGLAGELFF	TGCGCCAGCAGCCCCCAGGGAGCGGGATTAGCCGGGGAGCTGTTTTTT
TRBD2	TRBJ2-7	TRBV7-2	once	CASSLVGTSPPGEQYF	TGTGCCAGCAGCTTAGTAGGGACTAGTCCACCGGGGGAGCAGTACTTC
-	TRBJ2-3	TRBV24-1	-	CATSDSGPTAGTDTQYF	TGTGCCACCAGTGATTCTGGGCCAACAGCGGGCACAGATACGCAGTATTTT
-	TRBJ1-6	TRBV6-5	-	CASSSRRTGYNSPLHF	TGTGCCAGCAGTTCCCGGAGAACAGGGTATAATTCACCCCTCCACTTT
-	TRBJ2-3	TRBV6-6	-	CASSSGLTDTQYF	TGTGCCAGCAGTTCGGGACTTACAGATACGCAGTATTTT
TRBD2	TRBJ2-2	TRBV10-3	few	CAISDPGGSANTGELFF	TGTGCCATCAGTGACCCGGGAGGATCCGCGAACACCGGGGAGCTGTTTTTT
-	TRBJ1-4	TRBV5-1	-	CASSSYGGAFSNEKLFF	TGCGCCAGCAGCTCGTACGGGGGGGCCTTCTCTAATGAAAAACTGTTTTTT